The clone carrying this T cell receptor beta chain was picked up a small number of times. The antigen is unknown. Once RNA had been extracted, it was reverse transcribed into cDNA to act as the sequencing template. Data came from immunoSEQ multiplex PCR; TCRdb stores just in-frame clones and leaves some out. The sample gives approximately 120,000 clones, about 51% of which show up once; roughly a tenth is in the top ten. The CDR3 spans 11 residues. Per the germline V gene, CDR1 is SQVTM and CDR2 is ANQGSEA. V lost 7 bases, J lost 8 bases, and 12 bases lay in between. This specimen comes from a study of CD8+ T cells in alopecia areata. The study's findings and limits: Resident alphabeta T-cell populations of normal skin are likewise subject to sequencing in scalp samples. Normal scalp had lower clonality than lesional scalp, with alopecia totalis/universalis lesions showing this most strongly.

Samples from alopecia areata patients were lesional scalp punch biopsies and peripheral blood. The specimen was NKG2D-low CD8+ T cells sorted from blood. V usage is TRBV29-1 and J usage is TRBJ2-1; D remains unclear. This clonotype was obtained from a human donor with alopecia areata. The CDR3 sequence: CSARADYEQFF. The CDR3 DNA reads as TGCAGCGCCCGGGCCGACTATGAGCAGTTCTTC.